Given below is one TCR beta chain in context. Thawed PBMCs were FACS-sorted into unstimulated CD4+CD25+CD127- regulatory T cells, CD4+CD25- non-regulatory cells, CD4 and CD8 cells. The data were taken from a study of Tregs in tolerant kidney transplant recipients. Across the whole study: Related graft donors supplied nonmyeloablative bone marrow transplants, and mixed chimerism was transient.

The method was immunoSEQ multiplex PCR; TCRdb's version includes in-frame clones alone and lacks a portion of them. Among about 110,000 clones listed, nearly 90% were seen once. This sample comprised CD4+ T cells from blood, obtained before the transplant. This sequence was found in a human donor who received a combined kidney and bone marrow transplant.

CDR3 region: CASTTGLTYNEQFF. The CDR3, as DNA: TGTGCCAGCACCACAGGGCTCACCTACAATGAGCAGTTCTTC. The rearrangement joins TRBV6-4 to TRBJ2-1; D is perhaps TRBD1 (6 bases). From germline, CDR1 is MRHNA and CDR2 SNTAGT. Trimming took 7 bases from V and 2 from J, leaving 12 bases between them. The CDR3 has 14 amino acids.